This TCR beta chain was profiled in a study of shared clonotypes between healthy human individuals. The junction had 4 bases not matched to a gene; V was cut back by 4 bases and J by 2 bases. Germline CDR1 is SGHRS and CDR2 is YFSETQ. This CDR3 has 18 residues. Sequenced by immunoSEQ multiplex PCR; TCRdb stores in-frame clones only, minus some. The sample includes around 100,000 clones, less than 80% seen only once; the top ten take approximately 23%. The origin of this receptor is a woman between 25 and 40 years old in good health. The chain uses TRBV5-1 and TRBJ2-6; 15 nucleotides agree with TRBD2. The sequenced sample was memory CD8+ T cells sorted from blood. Described subset: CD45RO+ cells pooled with CCR7-negative TemRA cells. CDR3 DNA: TGCGCCAGCAGCCAGGGACTAGCGGGAGGAGCTGGGGCCAACGTCCTGACTTTC. Its translation: CASSQGLAGGAGANVLTF.